The TCR beta chain under discussion was sequenced for a study of tissue T cells after allogeneic stem cell transplantation. The wider study: Recipient PBMCs from before transplant existed for about five GVHD patients.

TCRbeta CDR3 was sequenced at survey depth with template counts. The protocol was immunoSEQ multiplex PCR, while the TCRdb copy is restricted to in-frame clones and leaves out a portion. Of about 43,000 clones listed, just under 95% are singletons. Here the sequenced sample was blood, taken before transplantation. This receptor was identified in a woman aged 35-75 years who later had graft-versus-host disease after an allogeneic stem cell transplant.

CDR3 DNA: TGTGCCAGCAACTCTGCGGGAAATGCCTACAATGAGCAGTTCTTC. Protein: CASNSAGNAYNEQFF. The chain employs TRBV27 and TRBJ2-1, with D maybe TRBD2 (6 bases). V was pared by 7 bases and J by 2 bases, with 15 bases between. The CDR3 totals 15 residues. Germline V lookup: CDR1 MNHEY, CDR2 SMNVEV (reference sequence).